The next 26 T cell receptor beta chains were all read from a single sample in a study of shared clonotypes between healthy human individuals. Profiling relied on immunoSEQ multiplex PCR, and the TCRdb table lists in-frame clones only, not all of them. The repertoire holds more than 600,000 clones, with under 95% as singletons. Terminally differentiated effector memory CD45RA+ cells were left out of the naive CD8 fraction, which was CD45RO-negative and positively selected for CCR7. Input material: naive CD8+ T cells sorted from blood. Receptor source: a man aged 30-40 years in good health.

This chain links TRBV6-6 with TRBJ2-4; D remains unclear. The CDR3 is 13 residues long. V lost 7 bases and J 2 bases, leaving 9 bases between the germline ends. Germline values: CDR1 MNHNY, CDR2 SVGAGI (reference sequence). CDR3 protein: CASNQGTKNIQYF. The CDR3 DNA follows: TGTGCCAGCAACCAAGGGACCAAAAACATTCAGTACTTC.

The chain links TRBV4-1 to TRBJ2-5, with D perhaps matching TRBD1 (7 bases). The end of the DNA fits TRBJ2-7 better, so the J call may be wrong. Per the germline V gene, CDR1 is MGHRA and CDR2 is YSYEKL. There are 15 residues in the CDR3. The CDR3: CASSQEGGQIYEQYF. CDR3 sequence (DNA): TGCGCCAGCAGCCAAGAGGGGGGACAGATTTACGAGCAGTACTTC.

The chain is built from TRBV7-9 and TRBJ2-1, with D maybe TRBD2 (5 bases). The germline V gene has CDR1 SEHNR and CDR2 FQNEAQ (reference sequence). V lost 4 bases to trimming and J lost 10 bases, with 11 bases between them. The CDR3 runs to 12 residues. The CDR3 DNA is TGTGCCAGCAGCTCGATAGGAGGCGAGCAGTTCTTC. This codes for CASSSIGGEQFF.

The chain combines TRBV7-8 with TRBJ2-7; D is perhaps TRBD1 (6 bases). The CDR3 has 13 residues. V lost 11 bases to trimming and J lost 1 base, with 15 bases between them. Per germline, CDR1 SGHVS and CDR2 FQNEAQ. The CDR3 protein is CASSGEGSYEQYF. CDR3 DNA sequence: TGTGCCTCCTCAGGGGAAGGGTCCTACGAGCAGTACTTC.

This clone was recorded only once. The chain recombines TRBV5-4 with TRBJ2-5; D is unclear. Germline-derived CDR1 and CDR2 are SGHNT and YYREEE (reference sequence). The length of the CDR3 is 16 residues. Trimming removed 2 bases from V and 3 bases from J, with 17 bases in between. CDR3 protein: CASSLSHNPDKETQYF. The CDR3 coding sequence is TGTGCCAGCAGCTTATCCCATAATCCCGATAAAGAGACCCAGTACTTC.

V is TRBV9 and J is TRBJ2-1, with 10 positions matching TRBD2. CDR3 size: 16 residues. The V gene end was trimmed by 4 bases and the J gene end by 3 bases; junction bases not matched to a gene: 7. Germline CDR1 and CDR2: SGDLS and YYNGEE. The CDR3 region is CASSPPSGRDYNEQFF. CDR3 DNA sequence: TGTGCCAGCAGCCCACCGAGCGGGAGGGACTACAATGAGCAGTTCTTC.

This chain links TRBV6-6 with TRBJ2-7; 10 nucleotides agree with TRBD2. The CDR3 length is 15 residues. J gave up 6 bases and V 2 bases, and 7 bases lay outside the gene matches. Germline lookup yields CDR1 MNHNY and CDR2 SVGAGI (reference sequence). In DNA form, the CDR3 reads TGTGCCAGCAGTTACCCGGCCGGGACTAGCGCCGAGCAGTACTTC. This encodes CASSYPAGTSAEQYF.

This chain uses TRBV4-2 with TRBJ2-1; 10 bases are shared with TRBD2. The CDR3 has 15 residues. Losses at the gene ends were 2 bases for V and 7 bases for J; bases not matched to a gene: 5. In germline, CDR1 is LGHNA, CDR2 YNFKEQ. The CDR3 protein is CASSQTRTSGNEQFF. CDR3 sequence (DNA): TGTGCCAGCAGCCAAACAAGGACTAGCGGTAATGAGCAGTTCTTC.

The genes are TRBV5-1 and TRBJ2-5; D unclear. The germline V gene encodes CDR1 SGHRS and CDR2 YFSETQ. The CDR3 has 14 amino acids. V gave up 1 base and J gave up 4 bases, with 11 bases separating them. CDR3 sequence (DNA): TGCGCCAGCAGCTTGTGGGTGGGATCAGAGACCCAGTACTTC. It codes for CASSLWVGSETQYF.

The J gene is TRBJ1-3, the V gene TRBV19; TRBD1 is a possible D gene (6 bases). There are 18 residues in the CDR3. V lost 6 bases and J lost 0, with 21 bases in between. Germline V gives CDR1 LNHDA, CDR2 SQIVND (reference sequence). CDR3 region: CASRPRVGTLGSGNTIYF. CDR3 DNA: TGTGCCAGTAGACCAAGGGTCGGGACACTCGGCTCTGGAAACACCATATATTTT.

The chain has TRBV9 and TRBJ1-1; D is possibly TRBD1 (6 bases). The CDR3 has 17 amino acids. V lost 0 bases and J 2 bases, leaving 17 bases between the germline ends. Per the germline V gene, CDR1 is SGDLS and CDR2 is YYNGEE. The CDR3 sequence: CASSVDSGFRGNTEAFF. The CDR3 coding sequence is TGTGCCAGCAGCGTAGACTCAGGCTTCAGGGGAAACACTGAAGCTTTCTTT.

The chain has TRBV5-6 and TRBJ2-3; TRBD2 is a possible D gene (5 bases). V gave up 2 bases and J gave up 4 bases, with 8 bases separating them. CDR1 and CDR2 from the germline V gene are SGHDT and YYEEEE. This CDR3 has 13 amino acids. DNA of the CDR3: TGTGCCAGCAGCTTCGGGGTCTCAGATACGCAGTATTTT. Residues: CASSFGVSDTQYF.

The chain recombines TRBV5-6 with TRBJ2-5; TRBD1 matches at 7 bases. Germline values: CDR1 SGHDT, CDR2 YYEEEE. Trimming took 4 bases from V and 5 from J; bases not matched to a gene: 5. The CDR3 covers 13 residues. CDR3 bases: TGTGCCAGCAGCCGACAGGGAGTGGAGACCCAGTACTTC. Its translation is CASSRQGVETQYF.

The rearrangement joins TRBV29-1 to TRBJ2-1, with D unresolved. There are 13 residues in the CDR3. Germline lookup yields CDR1 SQVTM and CDR2 ANQGSEA. V lost 4 bases and J 6 bases, leaving 13 bases between the germline ends. The CDR3 loop is CSVATPDRNEQFF. CDR3 nucleotide sequence: TGCAGCGTTGCGACCCCGGACCGCAATGAGCAGTTCTTC.

Points on this clone: Other DNA sequences within the sample encode an identical CDR3. The gene calls are TRBV6-5 and TRBJ2-7; the match to TRBD1 covers 8 bases. The CDR3 is 15 amino acids. Per germline, CDR1 MNHEY and CDR2 SVGAGI. V lost 0 bases to trimming and J lost 3 bases; unmatched junction nucleotides: 4. CDR3 protein: CASSYSSDRGYEQYF. CDR3 in DNA: TGTGCCAGCAGTTACTCGAGTGACAGGGGCTACGAGCAGTACTTC.

As DNA, the CDR3 is TGTGCCAGCAGCCACATGGGTACCTACGAGCAGTACTTC. It is translated as CASSHMGTYEQYF. The chain combines TRBV7-9 with TRBJ2-7; D gene unclear. With 5 bases removed from V and 2 bases from J, the gap between germline ends came to 10 bases. Germline V lookup: CDR1 SEHNR, CDR2 FQNEAQ (reference sequence). There are 13 residues in the CDR3.

The CDR3 spells CASSLGHGSHEQYF. In nucleotides, the CDR3 is TGTGCCAGCAGCTTAGGCCACGGGTCCCACGAGCAGTACTTC. This chain uses TRBV13 with TRBJ2-7; D unclear. The CDR3 is 14 amino acids. V lost 0 bases, J lost 5 bases, and 11 bases lay in between. Germline V gives CDR1 PRHDT, CDR2 FYEKMQ (reference sequence).

CDR3 DNA: TGTGCCAGCAGCTTTGGGACAGGGAACACTGAAGCTTTCTTT. Protein: CASSFGTGNTEAFF. The chain carries TRBV4-2 and TRBJ1-1, with 8 bases that match TRBD1. The ends lost 5 bases at V and 1 base at J; junction bases unmatched: 3. CDR1 and CDR2 (germline): LGHNA, YNFKEQ. The CDR3 is made up of 14 amino acids.

The V call is TRBV27, the J call TRBJ2-1, with 8 nucleotides matching TRBD2. Trimming at V came to 3 bases and at J to 5 bases, leaving 12 bases not matched to a gene. CDR1 MNHEY and CDR2 SMNVEV come from the germline V gene (reference sequence). CDR3 length: 17 residues. The CDR3 coding sequence is TGTGCCAGCAGTTTTCAACTTCTAGCGGGCGGGAACAATGAGCAGTTCTTC. Translated: CASSFQLLAGGNNEQFF.

The V and J genes are TRBV29-1 and TRBJ2-5; D uncertain. The germline gives CDR1 SQVTM, CDR2 ANQGSEA. Trimming cost V 1 base and J 1 base, with 10 bases left between them. This CDR3 spans 14 amino acids. The CDR3: CSVEGWQSQETQYF. The DNA of the CDR3 is TGCAGCGTTGAAGGATGGCAGAGCCAAGAGACCCAGTACTTC.

J is TRBJ2-5 and V is TRBV27, with a tentative D call TRBD2 (5 bases). Trimming left V 3 bases short and J 5 bases short, with 13 bases between. The CDR3 consists of 14 residues. Looked up from germline, CDR1 is MNHEY and CDR2 is SMNVEV (reference sequence). The DNA for the CDR3 is TGTGCCAGCAGTTTTGTGGGAGATGGCGAGACCCAGTACTTC. Translating gives CASSFVGDGETQYF.

V usage is TRBV4-1 and J usage is TRBJ2-7; maybe TRBD1 (6 bases). The CDR3 length is 15 residues. V lost 0 bases to trimming and J lost 3 bases, with 12 bases between them. Germline values: CDR1 MGHRA, CDR2 YSYEKL. CDR3 loop: CASSQDRGKNYEQYF. The CDR3 region has the DNA TGCGCCAGCAGCCAAGACAGGGGTAAAAACTACGAGCAGTACTTC.

This clone was counted only a few times. The rearrangement links TRBV10-1 to TRBJ2-7; TRBD1 matches 9 bases. The V segment lost 10 bases and the J segment 6 bases; nucleotides outside the gene matches: 10. CDR3 length equals 13 residues. The germline V gene encodes CDR1 WNHNN and CDR2 SYGVQD (reference sequence). The CDR3 protein is CATRGQGMGEQYF. CDR3 sequence (DNA): TGCGCCACGCGGGGACAGGGTATGGGCGAGCAGTACTTC.

This clone has just one count. V is TRBV7-3 and J is TRBJ2-3; perhaps D is TRBD1 or TRBD2 (5 bases each). The CDR3 is 15 amino acids. The germline V and J ends were trimmed by 0 bases and 5 bases, with 12 bases remaining between them. Looked up from germline, CDR1 is SGHTA and CDR2 is FQGTGA. Here the CDR3 reads CASSLTGSGGDTQYF. The CDR3 nucleotides are TGTGCCAGCAGCTTAACCGGAAGTGGGGGAGATACGCAGTATTTT.

The rearrangement uses TRBV27 and TRBJ2-2; TRBD2 aligns across 9 bases. Germline V gene lookup returns CDR1 MNHEY and CDR2 SMNVEV (reference sequence). The CDR3 has 17 residues. V shed 6 bases and J 4 bases; nucleotides not matched to a gene: 12. DNA for the CDR3: TGTGCCAGCAGCTATAGCGGGAGCCGGTACTCCACCGGGGAGCTGTTTTTT. Its translation is CASSYSGSRYSTGELFF.

The chain carries TRBV5-1 and TRBJ2-2; TRBD2 matches at 11 bases. CDR1 and CDR2 (germline): SGHRS, YFSETQ. V was clipped by 5 bases and J by 1 base; unmatched bases: 4. The CDR3 is 16 amino acids. The chain's CDR3 is CASRPTSGKNTGELFF. CDR3 nucleotide sequence: TGCGCCAGCAGACCGACTAGCGGGAAGAACACCGGGGAGCTGTTTTTT.